The sequence of this TCR beta chain was determined in a study of blood T cell repertoires in COVID-19. Turning to the study itself: Italy, Spain and the United States were the sources of the convalescent and acute COVID-19 samples. PBMCs, B-cell-depleted T cells, or T cells provided the cDNA or gDNA that made up the material.

The J segment lost 0 bases and the V segment lost 3 bases, leaving 6 bases of the junction unmatched. Per the germline V gene, CDR1 is LGHDT and CDR2 is YNNKEL (reference sequence). The CDR3 totals 16 residues. Per the study methods: Nucleated cell counts were estimated from reference gene primer amplification. Profiling relied on immunoSEQ multiplex PCR, and the TCRdb table lists in-frame clones only, not all of them. From that table come the V and J calls and clone size; the DNA was used to work out D and trimming. The sample carries around 70,000 clones, 82% recorded once. Sequencing was done on a sample of peripheral blood. J is TRBJ2-7 and V is TRBV3-1 (or the pseudogene TRBV3-2); 9 nucleotides match TRBD1. The origin of this receptor is a man aged 55 to 70 with acute or convalescent COVID-19. CDR3 in amino acids: CASSQDRDRDSYEQYV. Here the CDR3 DNA reads TGTGCCAGCAGCCAGGACCGGGACAGGGACTCCTACGAGCAGTACGTC.